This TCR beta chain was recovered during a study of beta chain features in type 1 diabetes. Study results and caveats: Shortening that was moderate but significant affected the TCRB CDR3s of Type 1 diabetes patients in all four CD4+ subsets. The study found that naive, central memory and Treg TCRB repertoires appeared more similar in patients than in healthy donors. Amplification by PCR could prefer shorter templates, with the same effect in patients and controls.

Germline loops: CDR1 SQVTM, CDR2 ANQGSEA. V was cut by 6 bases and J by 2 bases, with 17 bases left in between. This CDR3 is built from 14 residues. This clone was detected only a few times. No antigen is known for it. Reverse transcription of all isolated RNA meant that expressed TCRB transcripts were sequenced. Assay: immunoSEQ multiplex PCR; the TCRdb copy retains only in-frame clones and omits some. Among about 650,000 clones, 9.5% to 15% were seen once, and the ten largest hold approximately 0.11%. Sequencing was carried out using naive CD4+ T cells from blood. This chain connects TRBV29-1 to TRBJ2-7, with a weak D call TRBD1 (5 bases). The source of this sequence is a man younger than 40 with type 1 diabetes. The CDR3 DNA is TGCAGCGTGTTCTCCGCGACAGACCCCTACGAGCAGTACTTC. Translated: CSVFSATDPYEQYF.